The entry below describes one T cell receptor beta chain. Sequencing was performed with immunoSEQ multiplex PCR; in TCRdb, only in-frame clones are kept and a portion is missing. Of about half a million clones detected, 80% to 90% appear once; the ten largest clones hold roughly 3.1%. Germline V gene sequence: CDR1 LNHDA, CDR2 SQIVND (reference sequence). V shed 6 bases and J 6 bases; nucleotides not matched to a gene: 8. This CDR3 has 14 amino acids. This entry comes from a study of blood T cell repertoires in COVID-19. This receptor was identified in a human donor in a cohort sampled during active COVID-19. The sample comprised peripheral blood. J is TRBJ1-1 and V is TRBV19; 9 bases agree with TRBD1. The CDR3 protein is CASRQQGAGAEAFF. The CDR3 DNA reads as TGTGCCAGTAGACAACAGGGGGCTGGGGCTGAAGCTTTCTTT.